The clone carrying this T cell receptor (beta chain) was observed many times. No antigen is known for it. Time point denoted: healthy volunteer bleed at 2 weeks. Blood, whole and unfractionated, served as the source for total RNA extraction. In the library, unique molecular identifiers were attached to individual cDNA molecules. In the source study's methods: Samples contained a median of roughly 100,000 TCRs, with a range of 23,224 to 690,600. In TCRdb, the RACE reads were re-called with MiXCR into one record per CDR3 protein. Clone size and V and J calls follow TCRdb, not the original study. This table has 45,000 or so distinct CDR3 sequences, 3.5% to 4.5% appearing once. CDR3 length equals 15 residues. Germline V gene data show CDR1 as MDHEN and CDR2 as SYDVKM. The J segment lost 6 bases and the V segment lost 3 bases, leaving 5 bases of the junction unmatched. This sample was taken from a study of human T cells and chemical hapten exposure. Study-wide background: Minor volume differences among pooled libraries chiefly drove per-sample TCR yield variation.

Study-wide results and caveats: TCRs exceeding 1 in 1000 frequency stayed unchanged with DPC sensitization.

This sequence joins TRBV28 and TRBJ2-2, with 9 bases matching TRBD1. The TCR was taken from a human donor in good health. Some clones in this sample may be carry-over from other donors' samples. Material for sequencing was whole blood. The CDR3 DNA sequence: TGTGCCAGCAGTTTGGGGACAGGGAAGGCCGGGGAGCTGTTTTTT. This gives the protein CASSLGTGKAGELFF.